Below, 24 T cell receptor beta chains from the same sample are listed, as sequenced in a study of T cells in localized non-small cell lung cancer. The method was immunoSEQ multiplex PCR; TCRdb's version includes in-frame clones alone and lacks a portion of them. The repertoire holds 70,000 to 90,000 clones, with 80% as singletons. The sample in question was peripheral blood, obtained before any cancer treatment. Receptors originate from an older female donor with stage I lung adenocarcinoma.

This clone was recorded only once. V and J are TRBV7-2 and TRBJ2-2; no reliable D call. The CDR3 spans 13 residues. V was clipped by 1 base and J by 6 bases, with 6 bases between them. The V gene's germline CDR1 is SGHTA and CDR2 FQGNSA. The CDR3 here is CASSLVFAGELFF. In nucleotides, the CDR3 is TGTGCCAGCAGCTTAGTTTTTGCCGGGGAGCTGTTTTTT.

The chain joins TRBV7-9 to TRBJ2-1; the D gene could be TRBD1 or TRBD2 (5 bases each). Germline V gene sequence: CDR1 SEHNR, CDR2 FQNEAQ (reference sequence). With 1 base removed from V and 4 bases from J, the gap between germline ends came to 17 bases. The length of the CDR3 is 17 residues. The CDR3 loop reads CASSLGTGLLLYNEQFF. CDR3 DNA: TGTGCCAGCAGCTTAGGTACGGGGCTCCTATTATACAATGAGCAGTTCTTC.

The chain recombines TRBV7-2 with TRBJ1-2; no firm D call. This CDR3 comprises 14 residues. Germline V gene data show CDR1 as SGHTA and CDR2 as FQGNSA. V lost 5 bases and J lost 4, with 14 bases in between. CDR3 in amino acids: CASSPPPGSYGYTF. The CDR3 DNA follows: TGTGCCAGCAGCCCGCCACCCGGGTCCTATGGCTACACCTTC.

V gene TRBV11-2 combines with J gene TRBJ2-1; D is perhaps TRBD1 or TRBD2 (5 bases each). CDR1 is SGHAT, CDR2 FQNNGV, per germline. Trimming shortened V by 3 bases and J by 0 bases, and 12 bases separated the two germline ends. This CDR3 has 16 amino acids. Here the CDR3 DNA reads TGTGCCAGCAGCTTCGTCTCAGGGAGCTCCTACAATGAGCAGTTCTTC. It encodes CASSFVSGSSYNEQFF.

This chain links TRBV29-1 with TRBJ1-2; 8 nucleotides match TRBD1. J was trimmed by 2 bases and V by 5 bases; bases with no gene match: 7. The CDR3 has 14 residues. From germline, CDR1 is SQVTM and CDR2 ANQGSEA. The CDR3 DNA reads as TGCAGCGTTATAGGACAGGGTTCCAACTATGGCTACACCTTC. This sequence encodes CSVIGQGSNYGYTF. Full variable domain (remainder filled in from reference TRBV29-1 and TRBJ1-2): SAVISQKPSRDICQRGTSLTIQCQVDSQVTMMFWYRQQPGQSLTLIATANQGSEATYESGFVIDKFPISRPNLTFSTLTVSNMSPEDSSIYLCSVIGQGSNYGYTFGSGTRLTVV.

The rearrangement links TRBV5-6 to TRBJ2-5; tentative D call: TRBD2 (7 bases). The CDR3 contains 13 residues. The V end lost 3 bases, the J end lost 4 bases, and 10 bases lay between the germline ends. Germline V lookup: CDR1 SGHDT, CDR2 YYEEEE. The CDR3 coding sequence is TGTGCCAGCAGCTGGGGGGGCGGAGAGACCCAGTACTTC. This translates into CASSWGGGETQYF.

This rearrangement joins TRBV5-1 to TRBJ1-3, with D perhaps matching TRBD1 (5 bases). This CDR3 has 17 amino acids. Trimming left V 0 bases short and J 1 base short, with 14 bases between. Germline values: CDR1 SGHRS, CDR2 YFSETQ. The CDR3: CASSLAPGSVSGNTIYF. DNA for the CDR3: TGCGCCAGCAGCTTGGCCCCAGGGTCGGTTTCTGGAAACACCATATATTTT.

This clone was counted once. The rearrangement uses TRBV28 and TRBJ2-7; TRBD1 might be the D (6 bases). CDR1 and CDR2 from the germline V gene are MDHEN and SYDVKM. V lost 5 bases to trimming and J lost 1 base, with 12 bases between them. This CDR3 has 14 residues. CDR3 protein: CASSGGGQSYEQYF. CDR3 in DNA: TGTGCCAGCAGTGGAGGTGGACAGTCCTACGAGCAGTACTTC.

This rearrangement joins TRBV4-3 to TRBJ2-3; D unclear. The CDR3 is made up of 13 amino acids. Trimming removed 0 bases at V and 8 bases at J, with 9 bases between. In germline, CDR1 is LGHNA, CDR2 YSLEER. CDR3 in amino acids: CASSQDMIGTQYF. CDR3 DNA: TGCGCCAGCAGCCAAGACATGATTGGTACGCAGTATTTT.

This rearrangement joins TRBV9 to TRBJ2-7; tentatively, D is TRBD2 (5 bases). The CDR3 sequence is 14 residues long. The germline gives CDR1 SGDLS, CDR2 YYNGEE. Trimming pared 1 base from V and 5 bases from J, leaving 13 bases between. This CDR3 is CASSVLSRGDEQYF. As DNA, the CDR3 is TGTGCCAGCAGCGTATTGTCTCGGGGAGACGAGCAGTACTTC.

The rearrangement uses TRBV9 and TRBJ1-3; D is perhaps TRBD1 (6 bases). The CDR3 has 16 residues. In germline, CDR1 is SGDLS, CDR2 YYNGEE. Trimming removed 3 bases from V and 2 bases from J, with 15 bases in between. CDR3 coding DNA: TGTGCCAGCAGCGCCGACCTCAGGGGAACTGGAAACACCATATATTTT. This encodes CASSADLRGTGNTIYF.

The rearrangement joins TRBV6-6 to TRBJ2-1; 7 bases align to TRBD1. Trimming cost V 4 bases and J 7 bases; bases outside gene matches: 4. CDR1 is MNHNY, CDR2 SVGAGI, per germline (reference sequence). The CDR3 is 13 residues long. Here the CDR3 DNA reads TGTGCCAGCAGTTTGACAGGGCCAAATGAGCAGTTCTTC. It codes for CASSLTGPNEQFF.

In this sample, this clone turned up once. The V and J genes are TRBV5-1 and TRBJ2-5, with D perhaps matching TRBD1 (6 bases). The V and J ends lost 0 bases and 1 base respectively, with 16 bases between them. The CDR3 loop spans 17 amino acids. Germline CDR1 and CDR2: SGHRS and YFSETQ. Written as DNA, the CDR3 is TGCGCCAGCAGCTTGGGAGTGGGCGACAGGTCCCAAGAGACCCAGTACTTC. Its protein product is CASSLGVGDRSQETQYF.

This clone was recorded once. This chain connects TRBV30 to TRBJ1-1; D is unresolved. Germline CDR1 GTSNPN, CDR2 SVGIG (reference sequence). Deletions cut 0 bases from V and 1 base from J, with 15 bases between. The CDR3 has 16 amino acids. The CDR3 region is CAWSVGPGPGNTEAFF. The CDR3 region has the DNA TGTGCCTGGAGTGTTGGACCAGGACCAGGGAACACTGAAGCTTTCTTT.

The CDR3 bases are TGTGCCAGCAGCGTAGTTGCAGGTTTTGGCGAGCAGTACTTC. It specifies CASSVVAGFGEQYF. The chain joins TRBV9 to TRBJ2-7; D is uncertain. The V gene's germline CDR1 is SGDLS and CDR2 YYNGEE. V was pared by 0 bases and J by 6 bases, with 13 bases between. The CDR3 extends over 14 amino acids. Full variable domain (rest looked up from reference TRBV9 and TRBJ2-7): DSGVTQTPKHLITATGQRVTLRCSPRSGDLSVYWYQQSLDQGLQFLIQYYNGEERAKGNILERFSAQQFPDLHSELNLSSLELGDSALYFCASSVVAGFGEQYFGPGTRLTVT.

The rearrangement joins TRBV28 to TRBJ2-3; D gene uncertain. Trimming left V 2 bases short and J 0 bases short, with 15 bases between. Germline values: CDR1 MDHEN, CDR2 SYDVKM. There are 17 residues in the CDR3. The CDR3 DNA reads TGTGCCAGCAGTTTAATCAACTCCCCACCAAGCACAGATACGCAGTATTTT. It translates to CASSLINSPPSTDTQYF.

The chain links TRBV10-3 to TRBJ1-2, with D possibly matching TRBD1 (5 bases). Germline V CDR1 and CDR2: ENHRY, SYGVKD. CDR3 length: 13 amino acids. The ends were cut back, 11 bases at V and 8 bases at J, with 21 bases in the middle. The CDR3 DNA is TGTGCCTCCCACAAAATCGCAGGGCACGGCTACACCTTC. The encoded protein is CASHKIAGHGYTF.

The chain joins TRBV5-1 to TRBJ1-1; 9 nucleotides line up with TRBD1. This CDR3 comprises 15 residues. V was clipped by 5 bases and J by 6 bases; unmatched bases: 11. Germline loops: CDR1 SGHRS, CDR2 YFSETQ. The CDR3 DNA reads as TGCGCCAGCAGTCTCCCCGGGACAGGGTTTTCTGAAGCTTTCTTT. Its translation: CASSLPGTGFSEAFF.

This clone occurred a few times. J is TRBJ2-1 and V is TRBV9, with D perhaps being TRBD1 or TRBD2 (6 bases each). V lost 1 base to trimming and J lost 6 bases, with 11 bases between them. The CDR3 has 14 residues. Germline V gives CDR1 SGDLS, CDR2 YYNGEE. The CDR3 region has the DNA TGTGCCAGCAGCGTATTAGGGGGGCTCAATGAGCAGTTCTTC. Translation gives CASSVLGGLNEQFF. The entire variable domain, with the rest obtained from reference TRBV9 and TRBJ2-1, is as follows: DSGVTQTPKHLITATGQRVTLRCSPRSGDLSVYWYQQSLDQGLQFLIQYYNGEERAKGNILERFSAQQFPDLHSELNLSSLELGDSALYFCASSVLGGLNEQFFGPGTRLTVL.

V is TRBV7-9 and J is TRBJ2-3; TRBD1 aligns across 8 bases. The germline V gene encodes CDR1 SEHNR and CDR2 FQNEAQ (reference sequence). The CDR3 is 15 amino acids. V shed 0 bases and J 1 base; nucleotides not matched to a gene: 0. CDR3 amino acids: CASSLATGGTDTQYF. In DNA, the CDR3 is TGTGCCAGCAGCTTAGCGACAGGGGGCACAGATACGCAGTATTTT.

The chain carries TRBV9 and TRBJ2-2; TRBD1 agrees at 8 bases. CDR3 length: 16 residues. Germline CDR1 SGDLS, CDR2 YYNGEE. Losses at the gene ends were 4 bases for V and 4 bases for J; bases not matched to a gene: 9. The CDR3 is CASSPLGQGGTGELFF. The CDR3 DNA reads TGTGCCAGCAGCCCCCTTGGACAGGGTGGCACCGGGGAGCTGTTTTTT.

The rearrangement links TRBV27 to TRBJ2-1; no definite D call. The germline CDR1 and CDR2 sequences are MNHEY and SMNVEV (reference sequence). This CDR3 has 12 amino acids. V shed 5 bases and J shed 4 bases, with 6 bases lying between them. The CDR3 DNA reads TGTGCCAGCAGTCCCCAGTACAATGAGCAGTTCTTC. Its protein product is CASSPQYNEQFF.

V usage is TRBV7-9 and J usage is TRBJ2-3; 7 bases are shared with TRBD1. J lost 8 bases, V lost 5 bases, and 16 bases had no gene match. This CDR3 comprises 16 residues. Germline loops: CDR1 SEHNR, CDR2 FQNEAQ (reference sequence). CDR3 sequence (DNA): TGTGCCAGCAGCCCGCTACCTAGGGGGCGAACGGGTACGCAGTATTTT. It is translated as CASSPLPRGRTGTQYF.

V and J are TRBV29-1 and TRBJ2-7; no definite D call. This CDR3 contains 12 residues. Trimming left V 4 bases short and J 1 base short, with 8 bases between. Germline assignment: CDR1 SQVTM and CDR2 ANQGSEA. CDR3: CSVVGTSYEQYF. CDR3 DNA: TGCAGCGTTGTGGGTACTTCCTACGAGCAGTACTTC.